These T cell receptor beta chains were read from a single sample in a study of CD8+CD57+ T cells in acquired aplastic anemia. TCRdb passed the reads through MiXCR, listing each CDR3 protein once. The sample yields approximately 470,000 distinct CDR3 sequences, around a third seen once. Sequenced: sorted CD4+, CD8+, or CD8+CD57+ T cells (not recorded which) from PBMCs. The receptor source for this set is a human donor with aplastic anemia. CDR3s include the opening cysteine and the closing phenylalanine or tryptophan. The D gene is left open where the match is weak. Only part of the rows carry a size: once, few, many, or a class if the clone is expanded.

CDR3 protein: CATSRARAGDYGYTF
CDR3 DNA: TGTGCCACCAGCAGGGCAAGGGCGGGTGATTATGGCTACACCTTC
V gene: TRBV15
J gene: TRBJ1-2
D gene: .
clone size: once

CDR3 protein: CASSYRDSVEQYF
CDR3 DNA: TGTGCCAGCAGTTACAGGGATTCCGTGGAGCAGTACTTC
V gene: TRBV6-5
J gene: TRBJ2-7
D gene: .
clone size: .

CDR3 protein: CAWSAGQPSPLHF
CDR3 DNA: TGTGCCTGGAGTGCGGGACAGCCTTCACCCCTCCACTTT
V gene: TRBV30
J gene: TRBJ1-6
D gene: TRBD1
clone size: few

CDR3 protein: CASSLKASGNTIYF
CDR3 DNA: TGTGCCAGCAGCTTGAAAGCCTCTGGAAACACCATATATTTT
V gene: TRBV5-5
J gene: TRBJ1-3
D gene: .
clone size: few

CDR3 protein: CASSFGGPGTILTEGNTIYF
CDR3 DNA: TGTGCCAGCAGTTTTGGGGGTCCCGGGACGATCCTAACAGAGGGAAACACCATATATTTT
V gene: TRBV12-3/TRBV12-4
J gene: TRBJ1-3
D gene: .
clone size: .

CDR3 protein: CASSLAGGAGEQYF
CDR3 DNA: TGCGCCAGCAGCTTGGCAGGCGGGGCGGGGGAGCAGTACTTC
V gene: TRBV5-1
J gene: TRBJ2-7
D gene: .
clone size: many

CDR3 protein: CASSPTWLAPINNEQFF
CDR3 DNA: TGTGCCAGTAGTCCAACCTGGCTAGCGCCCATAAACAATGAGCAGTTCTTC
V gene: TRBV19
J gene: TRBJ2-1
D gene: .
clone size: .

CDR3 protein: CASSLGDASNQPQHF
CDR3 DNA: TGTGCCAGCAGCTTAGGGGACGCTAGCAATCAGCCCCAGCATTTT
V gene: TRBV7-9
J gene: TRBJ1-5
D gene: .
clone size: many

CDR3 protein: CASSVAHQPQHF
CDR3 DNA: TGTGCCAGCAGCGTAGCTCACCAGCCCCAGCATTTT
V gene: TRBV9
J gene: TRBJ1-5
D gene: .
clone size: medium-sized

CDR3 protein: CASSLDNGEGQPQHF
CDR3 DNA: TGTGCCAGCAGCTTAGATAATGGGGAGGGCCAGCCCCAGCATTTT
V gene: TRBV7-9
J gene: TRBJ1-5
D gene: .
clone size: many

CDR3 protein: CATSVRTGELFF
CDR3 DNA: TGTGCCACCAGTGTGAGAACCGGGGAGCTGTTTTTT
V gene: TRBV24-1
J gene: TRBJ2-2
D gene: .
clone size: many

CDR3 protein: CASSVGLAGGYNEQFF
CDR3 DNA: TGTGCCAGCAGTGTCGGACTAGCGGGAGGCTACAATGAGCAGTTCTTC
V gene: TRBV2
J gene: TRBJ2-1
D gene: TRBD2
clone size: .

CDR3 protein: CASSDVRGSTEAFF
CDR3 DNA: TGTGCCAGCAGTGACGTCAGGGGGAGCACTGAAGCTTTCTTT
V gene: TRBV25-1
J gene: TRBJ1-1
D gene: TRBD1
clone size: .

CDR3 protein: CASSQESGRDEKLFF
CDR3 DNA: TGTGCCAGCAGCCAAGAGTCGGGGAGAGATGAAAAACTGTTTTTT
V gene: TRBV3-1
J gene: TRBJ1-4
D gene: .
clone size: few

CDR3 protein: CASSPLTGPTDTQYF
CDR3 DNA: TGTGCCAGCAGTCCGCTGACGGGGCCCACAGATACGCAGTATTTT
V gene: TRBV25-1
J gene: TRBJ2-3
D gene: .
clone size: many

CDR3 protein: CASSYSAGEQYF
CDR3 DNA: TGTGCCAGCAGTTACTCAGCCGGCGAGCAGTACTTC
V gene: TRBV6-6
J gene: TRBJ2-7
D gene: .
clone size: many

CDR3 protein: CASSVDGTTSETQYF
CDR3 DNA: TGTGCCAGCAGCGTAGATGGGACTACATCAGAAACCCAGTACTTC
V gene: TRBV9
J gene: TRBJ2-5
D gene: TRBD2
clone size: few

CDR3 protein: CASTEDSYEQFF
CDR3 DNA: TGTGCCAGCACCGAGGACAGTTACGAGCAGTTCTTC
V gene: TRBV2
J gene: TRBJ2-1
D gene: .
clone size: many

CDR3 protein: CASSERGGMGGTEAFF
CDR3 DNA: TGTGCCAGCAGTGAAAGGGGGGGTATGGGGGGCACTGAAGCTTTCTTT
V gene: TRBV25-1
J gene: TRBJ1-1
D gene: .
clone size: many

CDR3 protein: CSVVHGNYGYTF
CDR3 DNA: TGCAGCGTTGTACACGGTAACTATGGCTACACCTTC
V gene: TRBV29-1
J gene: TRBJ1-2
D gene: .
clone size: many

CDR3 protein: CSASKGVGGFYEQYF
CDR3 DNA: TGCAGTGCCAGTAAGGGGGTGGGAGGGTTCTACGAGCAGTACTTC
V gene: TRBV20-1
J gene: TRBJ2-7
D gene: .
clone size: .

CDR3 protein: CASSISGHRSRSYNEQFF
CDR3 DNA: TGTGCCAGTAGTATATCGGGTCATCGGTCACGCTCCTACAATGAGCAGTTCTTC
V gene: TRBV19
J gene: TRBJ2-1
D gene: .
clone size: few

CDR3 protein: CASSIGKGLTLGTQYF
CDR3 DNA: TGTGCCAGCAGCATAGGGAAGGGACTAACCCTCGGTACGCAGTATTTT
V gene: TRBV11-1
J gene: TRBJ2-3
D gene: TRBD2
clone size: few

CDR3 protein: CASSRTSGGGDRDEQFF
CDR3 DNA: TGTGCCAGCAGCCGGACTAGCGGAGGGGGGGACCGGGATGAGCAGTTCTTC
V gene: TRBV4-2
J gene: TRBJ2-1
D gene: TRBD2
clone size: .

CDR3 protein: CASNWDRVGNEQFF
CDR3 DNA: TGCGCCAGCAATTGGGACAGGGTGGGTAATGAGCAGTTCTTC
V gene: TRBV5-1
J gene: TRBJ2-1
D gene: TRBD1
clone size: .

CDR3 protein: CASRGGSYNEQFF
CDR3 DNA: TGTGCCAGCAGGGGGGGGTCCTACAATGAGCAGTTCTTC
V gene: TRBV12-3/TRBV12-4
J gene: TRBJ2-1
D gene: TRBD2
clone size: .

CDR3 protein: CASSLGTRGYTIYF
CDR3 DNA: TGTGCCAGCAGTTTAGGAACCAGGGGATACACCATATATTTT
V gene: TRBV12-3/TRBV12-4
J gene: TRBJ1-3
D gene: .
clone size: few

CDR3 protein: CAIGYSGNTIYF
CDR3 DNA: TGTGCCATCGGGTACTCTGGAAACACCATATATTTT
V gene: TRBV30
J gene: TRBJ1-3
D gene: .
clone size: few

CDR3 protein: CASSLGQRRNYGYTF
CDR3 DNA: TGTGCCAGCAGCTTAGGACAGCGCCGAAACTATGGCTACACCTTC
V gene: TRBV13
J gene: TRBJ1-2
D gene: .
clone size: many

CDR3 protein: CASSVVLGNEQFF
CDR3 DNA: TGTGCCAGCAGCGTAGTTTTGGGGAATGAGCAGTTCTTC
V gene: TRBV9
J gene: TRBJ2-1
D gene: .
clone size: .

CDR3 protein: CSAERQGGDNEQYF
CDR3 DNA: TGCAGTGCTGAAAGACAGGGGGGTGACAATGAGCAGTACTTC
V gene: TRBV20-1
J gene: TRBJ2-7
D gene: TRBD1
clone size: few

CDR3 protein: CASRPARMQETQYF
CDR3 DNA: TGTGCCAGCAGACCGGCCAGGATGCAAGAGACCCAGTACTTC
V gene: TRBV10-3
J gene: TRBJ2-5
D gene: .
clone size: .

CDR3 protein: CSVEVQVSQPQHF
CDR3 DNA: TGCAGCGTTGAAGTTCAGGTCAGCCAGCCCCAGCATTTT
V gene: TRBV29-1
J gene: TRBJ1-5
D gene: .
clone size: few

CDR3 protein: CASSQGVGPAGTQYF
CDR3 DNA: TGTGCCAGCAGCCAAGGGGTTGGTCCAGCAGGGACCCAGTACTTC
V gene: TRBV3-1
J gene: TRBJ2-5
D gene: .
clone size: .

CDR3 protein: CASSTEGDRLAKNIQYF
CDR3 DNA: TGTGCCAGCAGTACGGAGGGGGACAGACTAGCCAAAAACATTCAGTACTTC
V gene: TRBV4-2
J gene: TRBJ2-4
D gene: .
clone size: .

CDR3 protein: CASSRLANKNQPQHF
CDR3 DNA: TGCGCCAGCAGCCGCTTAGCTAATAAGAATCAGCCCCAGCATTTT
V gene: TRBV4-1
J gene: TRBJ1-5
D gene: .
clone size: few

CDR3 protein: CASSSWGQGETYEQYF
CDR3 DNA: TGTGCCAGTAGTTCCTGGGGACAGGGGGAAACATACGAGCAGTACTTC
V gene: TRBV19
J gene: TRBJ2-7
D gene: TRBD1
clone size: .

CDR3 protein: CASSLWGPGARNEQYF
CDR3 DNA: TGTGCCAGCAGCTTGTGGGGCCCCGGGGCTCGAAACGAGCAGTACTTC
V gene: TRBV5-4
J gene: TRBJ2-7
D gene: .
clone size: few

CDR3 protein: CASSLGPGGNYGYTF
CDR3 DNA: TGTGCCAGCAGCTTAGGTCCGGGGGGCAACTATGGCTACACCTTC
V gene: TRBV5-6
J gene: TRBJ1-2
D gene: .
clone size: .

CDR3 protein: CSASLGGDREQYF
CDR3 DNA: TGCAGTGCTAGTCTCGGGGGGGATCGCGAGCAGTACTTC
V gene: TRBV20-1
J gene: TRBJ2-7
D gene: TRBD2
clone size: few

CDR3 protein: CAISESKAVDTQYF
CDR3 DNA: TGTGCCATCAGTGAGTCGAAGGCCGTGGATACGCAGTATTTT
V gene: TRBV10-3
J gene: TRBJ2-3
D gene: .
clone size: many

CDR3 protein: CATSRDRSGTSYEQYF
CDR3 DNA: TGTGCCACCAGCAGAGATCGATCGGGGACTTCCTACGAGCAGTACTTC
V gene: TRBV15
J gene: TRBJ2-7
D gene: .
clone size: once

CDR3 protein: CASSSVSGSGYEQYF
CDR3 DNA: TGTGCCAGCAGCTCGGTTTCGGGGTCTGGGTACGAGCAGTACTTC
V gene: TRBV7-2
J gene: TRBJ2-7
D gene: .
clone size: .

CDR3 protein: CASSTSLDRVGYGYTF
CDR3 DNA: TGTGCCAGCAGCACATCCCTGGACAGGGTTGGCTATGGCTACACCTTC
V gene: TRBV11-1
J gene: TRBJ1-2
D gene: TRBD1
clone size: many

CDR3 protein: CASSSPGQGNTEAFF
CDR3 DNA: TGTGCCAGCAGCTCACCGGGACAGGGGAACACTGAAGCTTTCTTT
V gene: TRBV12-3/TRBV12-4
J gene: TRBJ1-1
D gene: TRBD1
clone size: few

CDR3 protein: CASSQGSGQGEKLFF
CDR3 DNA: TGTGCCAGCAGCCAAGGTTCCGGACAAGGTGAAAAACTGTTTTTT
V gene: TRBV14
J gene: TRBJ1-4
D gene: .
clone size: .

CDR3 protein: CASSRISGRERNEQFF
CDR3 DNA: TGTGCCAGCAGCCGAATTAGCGGGAGAGAGAGGAATGAGCAGTTCTTC
V gene: TRBV7-3
J gene: TRBJ2-1
D gene: TRBD2
clone size: .

CDR3 protein: CAWDTMQGYGYTF
CDR3 DNA: TGTGCCTGGGATACGATGCAGGGCTATGGCTACACCTTC
V gene: TRBV30
J gene: TRBJ1-2
D gene: .
clone size: .

CDR3 protein: CASSQQGSTGNTIYF
CDR3 DNA: TGTGCCAGCAGCCAACAGGGGAGCACTGGAAACACCATATATTTT
V gene: TRBV7-6
J gene: TRBJ1-3
D gene: TRBD1
clone size: many

CDR3 protein: CASSFLPGQAEDTQYF
CDR3 DNA: TGTGCCAGTAGTTTCCTTCCGGGACAGGCTGAGGATACGCAGTATTTT
V gene: TRBV19
J gene: TRBJ2-3
D gene: TRBD1
clone size: many

CDR3 protein: CASSYSRRNGYTF
CDR3 DNA: TGTGCCAGCAGTTACTCCAGGAGGAATGGCTACACCTTC
V gene: TRBV6-5
J gene: TRBJ1-2
D gene: .
clone size: .